These 25 T cell receptor beta chains were all obtained from the same sample, sequenced in a study of blood T cell repertoires in COVID-19. Some clones are missing from TCRdb's copy, which holds only in-frame ones; the method was immunoSEQ multiplex PCR. The repertoire consists of some 200,000 clones, with 65% to 85% occurring once and the leading ten covering roughly 13%. Sequenced input: peripheral blood. Receptors originate from a human donor in a cohort sampled during active COVID-19.

The rearrangement joins TRBV6-5 to TRBJ2-7; 10 bases align to TRBD2. V was pared by 2 bases and J by 7 bases, with 5 bases of the junction left unmatched. This CDR3 is built from 14 residues. Germline CDR1 is MNHEY and CDR2 is SVGAGI. The CDR3 sequence: CASSYSGRAGEQYF. The CDR3 coding sequence is TGTGCCAGCAGTTACAGCGGGAGGGCGGGGGAGCAGTACTTC.

This clone came up a few times. J is TRBJ2-2 and V is TRBV5-6; D might be TRBD1 (6 bases). Trimming cost V 6 bases and J 2 bases, with 11 bases left between them. Germline CDR1 SGHDT, CDR2 YYEEEE. The CDR3 is 14 amino acids. CDR3 amino acids: CASKKGQNTGELFF. In DNA form, the CDR3 reads TGTGCCAGCAAAAAGGGACAAAACACCGGGGAGCTGTTTTTT.

This clone was recorded only once. The chain employs TRBV10-3 and TRBJ2-1; D perhaps matches TRBD1 (7 bases). Per germline, CDR1 ENHRY and CDR2 SYGVKD. This CDR3 has 16 amino acids. V lost 10 bases to trimming and J lost 6 bases, with 25 bases between them. Here the CDR3 DNA reads TGTGCCACCCTCAGGGGGGACAGTGGGAAGAGCAATGAGCAGTTCTTC. Amino acids: CATLRGDSGKSNEQFF.

The J gene is TRBJ1-1, the V gene TRBV28; no clear D gene. The V gene lost 10 bases and the J gene lost 3 bases, with 15 bases spanning the gap. Germline CDR1 is MDHEN and CDR2 is SYDVKM. The CDR3 sequence is 13 residues long. CDR3 sequence: CAIEPPRDTEAFF. As DNA, the CDR3 is TGTGCCATCGAGCCCCCCCGGGACACTGAAGCTTTCTTT.

Only a few counts were recorded for this clone. The CDR3 DNA sequence: TGTGCCAGCAGCTTGGGCCCTGAGGGGGCCAACGTCCTGACTTTC. This translates into CASSLGPEGANVLTF. The genes are TRBV5-4 and TRBJ2-6, with D uncertain. V lost 0 bases to trimming and J lost 4 bases, with 8 bases between them. The CDR3 loop spans 15 amino acids. Germline-derived CDR1 and CDR2 are SGHNT and YYREEE (reference sequence).

The chain combines TRBV6-6 with TRBJ1-2; D ambiguous. Germline values: CDR1 MNHNY, CDR2 SVGAGI (reference sequence). The CDR3 contains 13 residues. Trimming left V 6 bases short and J 12 bases short, with 20 bases between. CDR3 sequence: CASSAPSRLQNTF. Written as DNA, the CDR3 is TGTGCCAGCAGCGCACCCTCTAGGCTCCAAAACACCTTC.

J is TRBJ1-1 and V is TRBV5-6; D is perhaps TRBD1 (6 bases). The V gene's germline CDR1 is SGHDT and CDR2 YYEEEE. Deletions cut 6 bases from V and 5 bases from J, with 17 bases between. This CDR3 spans 14 amino acids. The CDR3 protein is CASTLTRGSTEAFF. CDR3 in DNA: TGTGCCAGCACCCTTACTAGGGGGTCGACTGAAGCTTTCTTT.

The CDR3 DNA sequence: TGTGCCAGTAGTAGGGGACAGTGGGGCACAGATACGCAGTATTTT. This sequence encodes CASSRGQWGTDTQYF. V gene TRBV19 combines with J gene TRBJ2-3; 7 bases agree with TRBD1. The J segment lost 1 base and the V segment lost 4 bases, leaving 5 bases of the junction unmatched. This CDR3 is built from 15 residues. Germline V gene sequence: CDR1 LNHDA, CDR2 SQIVND (reference sequence).

The chain employs TRBV19 and TRBJ2-5; TRBD1 aligns across 8 bases. Trimming at V came to 5 bases and at J to 4 bases, leaving 9 bases not matched to a gene. CDR1 LNHDA and CDR2 SQIVND come from the germline V gene (reference sequence). CDR3 length equals 15 residues. The CDR3: CASSPVGQGRETQYF. In DNA, the CDR3 is TGTGCCAGTAGTCCTGTCGGACAGGGCCGAGAGACCCAGTACTTC.

The V gene is TRBV6-5, the J gene TRBJ1-5; TRBD1 aligns across 7 bases. Looked up from germline, CDR1 is MNHEY and CDR2 is SVGAGI. This CDR3 contains 13 residues. Unmatched junction bases numbered 4, after V lost 6 bases and J lost 5 bases. CDR3 nucleotides: TGTGCCAGCAGCGACAGGGATTATCAGCCCCAGCATTTT. This encodes CASSDRDYQPQHF.

CDR3 loop: CASSQDWSYGYTF. The CDR3 bases are TGTGCCAGCAGCCAAGATTGGAGCTATGGCTACACCTTC. V and J are TRBV3-1 (or the pseudogene TRBV3-2) and TRBJ1-2; D is undetermined. In germline, CDR1 is LGHDT, CDR2 YNNKEL (reference sequence). Trimming pared 0 bases from V and 4 bases from J, leaving 6 bases between. The CDR3 has 13 residues.

Comment on this clone: One end of the junction is discordant with germline, which a read error may explain. This CDR3 is CASSEQGKDF. CDR3 DNA sequence: TGTGCCAGCAGTGAACAGGGTAAGGATTTT. The chain combines TRBV2 with TRBJ1-1; possibly TRBD1 for D (5 bases). Per the germline V gene, CDR1 is SNHLY and CDR2 is FYNNEI. The CDR3 sequence is 10 residues long. The full variable domain, completed using reference TRBV2 and TRBJ1-1, is EPEVTQTPSHQVTQMGQEVILRCVPISNHLYFYWYRQILGQKVEFLVSFYNNEISEKSEIFDDQFSVERPDGSNFTLKIRSTKLEDSAMYFCASSEQGKDFGQGTRLTVV.

This chain uses TRBV15 with TRBJ2-2; D possibly corresponds to TRBD1 (6 bases). Looked up from germline, CDR1 is LNHNV and CDR2 is YYDKDF (reference sequence). V lost 0 bases to trimming and J lost 6 bases, with 14 bases between them. This CDR3 is built from 16 residues. This chain's CDR3 is CATSRDRGVYPGELFF. The CDR3 nucleotides read TGTGCCACCAGCAGAGACAGGGGCGTTTACCCCGGGGAGCTGTTTTTT.

V gene TRBV5-1 combines with J gene TRBJ2-1; no clear D gene. Looked up from germline, CDR1 is SGHRS and CDR2 is YFSETQ. With 4 bases removed from V and 6 bases from J, the gap between germline ends came to 8 bases. The CDR3 covers 12 residues. Here the CDR3 DNA reads TGCGCCAGCAGCCCCGGTTTCAATGAGCAGTTCTTC. This gives the protein CASSPGFNEQFF. Filled out from reference TRBV5-1 and TRBJ2-1, the complete variable domain reads KAGVTQTPRYLIKTRGQQVTLSCSPISGHRSVSWYQQTPGQGLQFLFEYFSETQRNKGNFPGRFSGRQFSNSRSEMNVSTLELGDSALYLCASSPGFNEQFFGPGTRLTVL.

This clone was observed a few times. J is TRBJ2-7 and V is TRBV28, with D hard to call. The V gene's germline CDR1 is MDHEN and CDR2 SYDVKM. The V gene lost 6 bases and the J gene lost 2 bases, with 11 bases spanning the gap. CDR3 length equals 13 residues. The CDR3 is CASSPNAAYEQYF. CDR3 sequence (DNA): TGTGCCAGCAGCCCTAACGCCGCCTACGAGCAGTACTTC. Using reference TRBV28 and TRBJ2-7 for the parts outside the CDR3, the full variable domain is DVKVTQSSRYLVKRTGEKVFLECVQDMDHENMFWYRQDPGLGLRLIYFSYDVKMKEKGDIPEGYSVSREKKERFSLILESASTNQTSMYLCASSPNAAYEQYFGPGTRLTVT.

V usage is TRBV12-3 or TRBV12-4 and J usage is TRBJ2-7; D perhaps matches TRBD1 (5 bases). V lost 1 base and J lost 6, with 10 bases in between. The CDR3 length is 13 residues. The CDR3 DNA reads as TGTGCCAGCAGTTTAGGCAGGGTTGGCGAGCAGTACTTC. Its protein is CASSLGRVGEQYF.

A few counts support this clone. The V and J genes are TRBV9 and TRBJ1-1; 9 bases are a match to TRBD1. Germline trimming cut 1 base from V and 1 base from J; bases unmatched to any gene: 17. The CDR3 consists of 20 residues. Germline CDR1 reads SGDLS; CDR2 reads YYNGEE. CDR3 residues: CASSVHPVGAEQGANTEAFF. Written as DNA, the CDR3 is TGTGCCAGCAGCGTACACCCGGTCGGGGCGGAACAGGGGGCGAACACTGAAGCTTTCTTT. The whole variable domain, filled in from reference TRBV9 and TRBJ1-1, reads DSGVTQTPKHLITATGQRVTLRCSPRSGDLSVYWYQQSLDQGLQFLIQYYNGEERAKGNILERFSAQQFPDLHSELNLSSLELGDSALYFCASSVHPVGAEQGANTEAFFGQGTRLTVV.

The V call is TRBV10-3, the J call TRBJ1-1; weak D call: TRBD1 (6 bases). V was trimmed by 4 bases and J by 3 bases, leaving 9 bases between them. The CDR3 totals 13 residues. CDR1 is ENHRY, CDR2 SYGVKD, per germline. This chain's CDR3 is CAISAGADTEAFF. DNA for the CDR3: TGTGCCATCAGTGCAGGGGCGGACACTGAAGCTTTCTTT.

This CDR3 is CASTWDSANTGELFF. The CDR3 coding sequence is TGTGCCAGCACGTGGGACAGCGCGAACACCGGGGAGCTGTTTTTT. This chain joins TRBV28 and TRBJ2-2; 7 bases are shared with TRBD1. CDR3 length: 15 amino acids. Looked up from germline, CDR1 is MDHEN and CDR2 is SYDVKM. Trimming removed 7 bases from V and 0 bases from J; junction bases left unmatched: 5.

The chain combines TRBV5-1 with TRBJ1-1; 9 nucleotides match TRBD1. Losses at the gene ends were 4 bases for V and 3 bases for J; bases not matched to a gene: 7. This CDR3 has 15 residues. Germline lookup yields CDR1 SGHRS and CDR2 YFSETQ. CDR3 nucleotides: TGCGCCAGCAGCGGGCTACAGGGGGCTCACACTGAAGCTTTCTTT. This codes for CASSGLQGAHTEAFF. The whole variable domain, filled in from reference TRBV5-1 and TRBJ1-1, reads KAGVTQTPRYLIKTRGQQVTLSCSPISGHRSVSWYQQTPGQGLQFLFEYFSETQRNKGNFPGRFSGRQFSNSRSEMNVSTLELGDSALYLCASSGLQGAHTEAFFGQGTRLTVV.

The chain has TRBV6-5 and TRBJ2-5; TRBD1 agrees at 7 bases. CDR3 length: 14 residues. Looked up from germline, CDR1 is MNHEY and CDR2 is SVGAGI. For the CDR3, the DNA is TGTGCTACCCCGGATCAGGGGGAAGTGAAGACCCAGTACTTC. The encoded protein is CATPDQGEVKTQYF.

CDR3 bases: TGTGCCAGCAGCTCCGGGACAATCGCTGAAGCTTTCTTT. This gives the protein CASSSGTIAEAFF. The chain carries TRBV2 and TRBJ1-1, with D possibly TRBD1 on 6 matching bases. Per germline, CDR1 SNHLY and CDR2 FYNNEI. With 6 bases removed from V and 6 bases from J, the gap between germline ends came to 14 bases. The CDR3 is 13 amino acids. Drawing the rest from reference TRBV2 and TRBJ1-1, the complete variable domain is EPEVTQTPSHQVTQMGQEVILRCVPISNHLYFYWYRQILGQKVEFLVSFYNNEISEKSEIFDDQFSVERPDGSNFTLKIRSTKLEDSAMYFCASSSGTIAEAFFGQGTRLTVV.

The gene calls are TRBV28 and TRBJ2-7; TRBD1 matches 7 bases. Germline CDR1 reads MDHEN; CDR2 reads SYDVKM. The CDR3 spans 14 residues. V was clipped by 6 bases and J by 3 bases; unmatched bases: 8. DNA for the CDR3: TGTGCCAGCAGGTTCACGGGACAGTTCTACGAGCAGTACTTC. Protein sequence: CASRFTGQFYEQYF.

The gene calls are TRBV3-1 (or the pseudogene TRBV3-2) and TRBJ1-1; D gene unclear. Trimming cost V 4 bases and J 4 bases, with 13 bases left between them. Germline V lookup: CDR1 LGHDT, CDR2 YNNKEL (reference sequence). The CDR3 has 14 residues. CDR3 sequence (DNA): TGTGCCAGCAGCCCCGGAGGTGGGAGCACTGAAGCTTTCTTT. This encodes CASSPGGGSTEAFF.

This chain uses TRBV4-1 with TRBJ2-1; 7 positions match TRBD2. V shed 1 base, J shed 0 bases, and the junction held 6 bases outside the gene matches. CDR3 size: 17 residues. Germline assignment: CDR1 MGHRA and CDR2 YSYEKL. Here the CDR3 DNA reads TGCGCCAGCAGCCAAGGGTTAACGGGAGGCTCCTACAATGAGCAGTTCTTC. This sequence encodes CASSQGLTGGSYNEQFF.